This T cell receptor beta chain stems from a study of blood T cell repertoires in COVID-19. Study details: COVID-19 samples, acute and convalescent, were from the United States, Italy and Spain.

This clone was counted once. All enrollees were roughly 18 to 90 years old and from some 24 US areas. Two negative PCRs, clearance, or symptom resolution were required of recovered Cohort 3 donors. CDR3 size: 15 residues. Per germline, CDR1 LNHDA and CDR2 SQIVND (reference sequence). After removal of 3 bases from V and 11 bases from J, the junction contained 13 bases not matched to a gene. Original analysis: Amplification from reference gene primers served as the basis for estimated nucleated cell counts. The method was immunoSEQ multiplex PCR; TCRdb's version includes in-frame clones alone and lacks a portion of them. V, J and clone size are those of that table, while D and trimming were read from the DNA. The sample carries almost 250,000 clones, around 89% recorded once.

The origin of this receptor is a woman aged 25-40 years who had recovered from COVID-19. Sequenced sample: PBMCs or T cells enriched from blood (not recorded which). The gene calls are TRBV19 and TRBJ1-1; 9 bases fit TRBD1. In DNA, the CDR3 is TGTGCCAGTAGTATCTCCACAGGGGGCTCCCCCTCCGCTTTCTTT. Residues: CASSISTGGSPSAFF.